This T cell receptor (beta chain) was observed in a study of CD8 T cells in ankylosing spondylitis. Each TCR beta library was made by quantitative 5'-RACE that incorporated molecular barcodes. A single record per CDR3 protein comes from TCRdb applying MiXCR to the 5' RACE reads. The sample carries approximately 240,000 distinct CDR3 sequences, roughly a quarter recorded once. The table lists this clonotype with a few counts. Its antigen is as yet unknown. Trimming shortened V by 5 bases and J by 1 base, and 15 bases separated the two germline ends. Germline lookup yields CDR1 SGHDT and CDR2 YYEEEE. The CDR3 loop spans 15 amino acids. Study-wide results and limits: What appeared characteristic of ankylosing spondylitis blood was a TCR beta motif of fewer than ten highly homologous variants. Significantly higher representation of disease-linked clones was reported for matched ankylosing spondylitis synovial fluid. Past studies reported some motif variants in reactive arthritis synovial fluid and blood.

The source is a male donor with ankylosing spondylitis or in good health (not recorded which). The sample comprised blood, either unsorted or a sorted T cell fraction (not recorded which). V gene TRBV5-6 combines with J gene TRBJ1-1; TRBD1 is a possible D gene (5 bases). The chain's CDR3 is CASRRSPTGNTEAFF. The CDR3 bases are TGTGCCAGCAGACGATCCCCCACAGGGAACACTGAAGCTTTCTTT.